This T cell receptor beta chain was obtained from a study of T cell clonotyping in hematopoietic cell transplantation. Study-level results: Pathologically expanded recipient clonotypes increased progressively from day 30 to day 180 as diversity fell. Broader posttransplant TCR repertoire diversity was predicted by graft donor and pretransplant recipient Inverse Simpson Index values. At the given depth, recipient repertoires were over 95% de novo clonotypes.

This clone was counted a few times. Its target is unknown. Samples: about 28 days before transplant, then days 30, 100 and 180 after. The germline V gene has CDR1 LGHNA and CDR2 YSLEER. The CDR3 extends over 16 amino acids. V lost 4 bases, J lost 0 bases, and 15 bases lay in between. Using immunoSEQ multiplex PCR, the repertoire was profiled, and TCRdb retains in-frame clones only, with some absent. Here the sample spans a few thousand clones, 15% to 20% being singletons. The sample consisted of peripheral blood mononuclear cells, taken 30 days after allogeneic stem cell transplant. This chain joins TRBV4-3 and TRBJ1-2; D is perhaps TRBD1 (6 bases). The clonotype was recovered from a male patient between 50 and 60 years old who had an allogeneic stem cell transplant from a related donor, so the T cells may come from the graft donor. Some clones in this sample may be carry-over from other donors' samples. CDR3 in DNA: TGCGCCAGCAGCCGGACCGCAGGACAGACTAACTATGGCTACACCTTC. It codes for CASSRTAGQTNYGYTF.